The rows below give T cell receptor beta chains drawn from one sample of a study of blood T cell repertoires in COVID-19. Generated by immunoSEQ multiplex PCR, the TCRdb table keeps only in-frame clones and is missing some. Seen here are roughly 230,000 clones, about 80% observed once, and the top ten hold roughly 3.6%. Sample: PBMCs or T cells enriched from blood (not recorded which). All receptors come from a man aged 45-60 years who had recovered from COVID-19. The CDR3 runs from the conserved cysteine through the conserved F or W. D genes are given only for firm matches. Clone size, where shown, is once, few, many, or a class for clones that have expanded.

TRBV10-1	TRBJ2-2	few	.	CASSGGAGELFF	TGCGCCAGCAGTGGCGGGGCCGGGGAGCTGTTTTTT
TRBV3-1/TRBV3-2	TRBJ2-5	.	TRBD2	CASSQGRGGETQYF	TGTGCCAGCAGCCAAGGGCGGGGGGGAGAGACCCAGTACTTC
TRBV7-9	TRBJ2-3	.	.	CASSREVADTQYF	TGTGCCAGCAGCCGAGAAGTAGCAGATACGCAGTATTTT
TRBV11-2	TRBJ2-5	.	.	CASSYRVGFRRETQYF	TGTGCCAGCAGCTATCGAGTCGGGTTCCGAAGAGAGACCCAGTACTTC
TRBV3-1/TRBV3-2	TRBJ1-1	.	.	CASSLHEGETEAFF	TGTGCCAGCAGCCTCCACGAGGGTGAGACTGAAGCTTTCTTT
TRBV29-1	TRBJ2-3	.	TRBD2	CSGGGFSTDTQYF	TGCAGCGGCGGGGGATTTTCCACAGATACGCAGTATTTT
TRBV9	TRBJ1-4	.	.	CASSPRRGGSEKLFF	TGTGCCAGCAGCCCCCGCCGGGGCGGGAGTGAAAAACTGTTTTTT
TRBV6-2/TRBV6-3	TRBJ2-7	.	.	CASSYSSYEQYF	TGTGCCAGCAGTTACTCGAGCTACGAGCAGTACTTC
TRBV5-8	TRBJ2-5	.	.	CASSSGGATQYF	TGTGCCAGCAGCTCCGGGGGAGCGACCCAGTACTTC
TRBV12-3/TRBV12-4	TRBJ1-2	.	.	CASSFQGEGYTF	TGTGCCAGCAGTTTTCAGGGCGAGGGCTACACCTTC
TRBV2	TRBJ2-6	.	TRBD1	CASRRDSRFSGANVLTF	TGTGCCAGCCGAAGGGACAGCCGCTTCTCTGGGGCCAACGTCCTGACTTTC
TRBV1	TRBJ2-7	.	.	CTSSLRSEQYF	TGCACCAGCAGCCTTCGGTCCGAGCAGTACTTC
TRBV5-6	TRBJ1-6	.	.	CASNLGRWNSPLHF	TGTGCCAGCAATCTGGGGCGATGGAATTCACCCCTCCACTTT
TRBV28	TRBJ2-3	.	TRBD2	CASRLFSGGRTDTQYF	TGTGCCAGCAGATTATTTAGCGGGGGCCGCACAGATACGCAGTATTTT
TRBV9	TRBJ1-6	.	.	CASSVSGQSHNSPLHF	TGTGCCAGCAGCGTATCCGGACAGAGCCATAATTCACCCCTCCACTTT
TRBV30	TRBJ2-7	.	.	CAWSVRQAGSYEQYF	TGTGCCTGGAGTGTACGTCAGGCAGGTTCCTACGAGCAGTACTTC
TRBV7-9	TRBJ2-2	.	TRBD2	CASSSAGSSGSAGELFF	TGTGCCAGCAGCTCCGCAGGGAGTAGCGGGAGCGCCGGGGAGCTGTTTTTT
TRBV2	TRBJ1-5	.	.	CASNGQGNQPQHF	TGTGCCAGCAATGGGCAGGGCAATCAGCCCCAGCATTTT
TRBV19	TRBJ1-4	few	.	CASSSRTTNGEKLFF	TGTGCCAGTAGTTCTAGGACGACTAATGGCGAAAAACTGTTTTTT
TRBV7-3	TRBJ1-1	.	TRBD1	CASSLRSPGQGYMNTEAFF	TGTGCCAGCAGCTTACGGTCCCCGGGACAGGGCTACATGAACACTGAAGCTTTCTTT